The entry below describes one T cell receptor beta chain. Its antigen remains unknown. Germline V gene data show CDR1 as SGHTA and CDR2 as FQGNSA. The CDR3 runs 13 residues. Trimming left V 5 bases short and J 4 bases short, with 11 bases between. This specimen comes from a study of cytomegalovirus exposure and HLA in healthy donors. Findings of the study overall: Productive status was seen about 87% or about 30% of the time for most TCR beta V segments in an earlier analysis.

In the PCR, 60 Vbeta and 13 Jbeta primers were used. Sequenced by immunoSEQ multiplex PCR; TCRdb stores in-frame clones only, minus some. The table has under 250,000 clones, approximately 80% seen once. This receptor was identified in a male donor in good health and CMV-seronegative. The sample consisted of PBMCs. The chain carries TRBV7-2 and TRBJ1-1; D remains ambiguous. The CDR3 DNA sequence: TGTGCCAGCAGCCCCAATCGGGTCACTGAAGCTTTCTTT. It codes for CASSPNRVTEAFF.